This is a list of T cell receptor beta chains from one sample in a study of cytomegalovirus exposure and HLA in healthy donors. Assay: immunoSEQ multiplex PCR; the TCRdb copy retains only in-frame clones and omits some. The repertoire holds 90,000 to 100,000 clones, with around a tenth as singletons. The material sequenced was PBMCs. Every receptor here comes from a man in his fifties or sixties in good health and CMV-seropositive. CDR3s include the opening cysteine and the closing phenylalanine or tryptophan. D genes are given only for firm matches. Size values are once, few and many counts, or a class for expanded clones, and some rows have none.

TRBJ2-2 TRBV19 NA NA CASSRESGELFF TGTGCCAGTAGTAGAGAGAGCGGGGAGCTGTTTTTT
TRBJ2-1 TRBV5-4 NA NA CASSLAGEAYYNEQFF TGTGCCAGCAGCTTGGCCGGCGAGGCTTATTACAATGAGCAGTTCTTC
TRBJ1-2 TRBV28 NA few CASSLLVTTAYGYTF TGTGCCAGCAGTTTATTGGTGACGACAGCCTATGGCTACACCTTC
TRBJ2-5 TRBV7-8 TRBD2 NA CASSEGTSGMGETQYF TGTGCCAGCAGCGAAGGGACTAGCGGGATGGGGGAGACCCAGTACTTC
TRBJ2-1 TRBV27 NA NA CASSSTHSYNEQFF TGTGCCAGCAGTTCCACGCATAGCTACAATGAGCAGTTCTTC
TRBJ2-1 TRBV5-1 TRBD1 NA CASSLRQGSYEQFF TGCGCCAGCAGCTTGAGACAGGGGAGCTATGAGCAGTTCTTC
TRBJ1-1 TRBV6-5 TRBD1 NA CASSETGRNTEAFF TGTGCCAGCAGTGAGACAGGGAGGAACACTGAAGCTTTCTTT
TRBJ1-5 TRBV10-2 NA NA CASSDTGSNQPQHF TGCGCCAGCAGTGACACAGGGAGCAATCAGCCCCAGCATTTT
TRBJ2-7 TRBV19 TRBD2 NA CASSIFGVGSGRTYEQYF TGTGCCAGTAGTATATTTGGGGTGGGGAGCGGGAGAACCTACGAGCAGTACTTC
TRBJ1-1 TRBV5-4 TRBD1 NA CASSQAGTVNTEAFF TGTGCCAGCAGCCAGGCCGGGACAGTCAACACTGAAGCTTTCTTT
TRBJ1-5 TRBV28 NA NA CASSFSRGSNQPQHF TGTGCCAGCAGTTTTAGTAGGGGAAGCAATCAGCCCCAGCATTTT
TRBJ2-4 TRBV19 TRBD2 NA CASSDGAGTSWDIQYF TGTGCCAGTAGTGACGGCGCCGGGACTAGCTGGGACATTCAGTACTTC
TRBJ2-3 TRBV30 TRBD1 NA CAWSFTGGIDTQYF TGTGCCTGGAGTTTTACAGGGGGTATAGATACGCAGTATTTT
TRBJ2-7 TRBV28 NA few CASSFPTLQDSSYEQYF TGTGCCAGCAGTTTTCCCACCCTTCAGGACAGCTCCTACGAGCAGTACTTC
TRBJ2-6 TRBV19 NA NA CASSIKGAGANVLTF TGTGCCAGTAGTATAAAGGGGGCTGGGGCCAACGTCCTGACTTTC
TRBJ1-1 TRBV5-6 NA few CASSWRVHTEAFF TGTGCCAGCAGCTGGAGGGTACACACTGAAGCTTTCTTT
TRBJ2-4 TRBV4-1 NA few CASGGFGDIQYF TGCGCCAGCGGGGGGTTTGGGGACATTCAGTACTTC
TRBJ2-3 TRBV10-1 TRBD2 NA CASQTSGSSDTQYF TGCGCCAGCCAGACTAGCGGGAGTTCGGATACGCAGTATTTT
TRBJ2-3 TRBV28 TRBD2 NA CASSSSASGRRTDTQYF TGTGCCAGCAGTTCCTCCGCTAGCGGGAGACGCACAGATACGCAGTATTTT
TRBJ1-6 TRBV27 TRBD1 many CASSSGQLLDGSPLHF TGTGCCAGCAGTTCGGGACAGCTCCTCGACGGCTCACCCCTCCACTTT
TRBJ1-2 TRBV18 NA few CASSPPAGVYGYTF TGTGCCAGCTCACCACCGGCAGGGGTTTATGGCTACACCTTC
TRBJ1-1 TRBV9 NA many CASSSQLGNTEAFF TGTGCCAGCAGCTCTCAGCTAGGGAACACTGAAGCTTTCTTT
TRBJ2-6 TRBV6-1 NA few CASSELGGSGANVLTF TGTGCCAGCAGTGAATTAGGAGGCTCTGGGGCCAACGTCCTGACTTTC
TRBJ1-5 TRBV30 TRBD1 few CAWSRDRGYQPQHF TGTGCCTGGAGCCGGGACAGGGGGTACCAGCCCCAGCATTTT
TRBJ1-2 TRBV29-1 TRBD1 NA CSAAGDSFYGYTF TGCAGCGCCGCAGGGGACAGTTTCTATGGCTACACCTTC
TRBJ2-7 TRBV18 TRBD1 NA CASSATGGGEQYF TGTGCCAGCTCAGCGACAGGGGGAGGCGAGCAGTACTTC